This T cell receptor (beta chain) was recovered during a study of PD-1 blockade in classical Hodgkin lymphoma. The time point: cycle 4 day 1 (C4D1), after about 6 weeks of nivolumab. Relapse was seen in all patients after autologous stem cell transplantation, and brentuximab vedotin exposure was variable. It was by magnetic negative selection that CD8+ T cells were isolated from thawed PBMCs. Profiled with immunoSEQ multiplex PCR; TCRdb holds only in-frame clones, not every one. The sample carries around 21,000 clones, approximately 88% recorded once. Germline V lookup: CDR1 SGHTA, CDR2 FQGTGA. Trimming took 6 bases from V and 2 from J, leaving 17 bases between them. The CDR3 sequence is 16 residues long. Findings and limits, study-wide: At C4D1, TCR diversity had climbed significantly for CD4+ cells, though not for CD8+ cells. Nivolumab initiated under 1 year post-ASCT led to patient exclusion. Complete responders possessed baseline diversity comparable to newly diagnosed patients.

About this clone itself: What it binds is not known.

Sequenced material: CD8+ T cells from blood, taken before the fourth cycle of nivolumab. The chain employs TRBV7-3 and TRBJ2-1; D ambiguous. The TCR sequence derives from a human donor with classical Hodgkin lymphoma. CDR3 sequence: CASSSETKVAYNEQFF. As DNA, the CDR3 is TGTGCCAGCAGTTCCGAAACTAAAGTGGCCTACAATGAGCAGTTCTTC.